The 30 T cell receptor beta chains presented below share a single source sample, sequenced in a study of blood T cells in healthy people across ages. A J-beta primer mix and a sample-barcoded 5' primer were used in a second PCR of about 7 to 12 cycles. TCRdb re-analysed the 5' RACE reads in MiXCR, keeping a single row per CDR3 protein. The sample lists around 580,000 distinct CDR3 sequences; around 48% were seen once. The sample comprised blood. These receptors were collected from a man at least 80 years old in good health.

The chain has TRBV7-2 and TRBJ2-1, with D tentatively TRBD1 or TRBD2 (5 bases each). Trimming stripped 5 bases from V and 6 bases from J, with 17 bases between. CDR3 length equals 15 residues. Germline V gene lookup returns CDR1 SGHTA and CDR2 FQGNSA. The DNA for the CDR3 is TGTGCCAGCAGCCCCGGGGCCCGGCTAATCAATGAGCAGTTCTTC. Translation: CASSPGARLINEQFF.

This clonotype was observed a handful of times. The chain links TRBV5-1 to TRBJ2-2, with TRBD1 identical over 7 bases. J was trimmed by 0 bases and V by 4 bases; bases with no gene match: 9. This CDR3 region has 17 residues. The germline CDR1 and CDR2 sequences are SGHRS and YFSETQ. The chain's CDR3 is CASSLLGGIANTGELFF. The DNA for the CDR3 is TGCGCCAGCAGCCTCCTAGGGGGCATCGCGAACACCGGGGAGCTGTTTTTT.

The genes are TRBV5-1 and TRBJ2-5, with 7 bases lining up with TRBD1. The V segment lost 4 bases and the J segment 2 bases; nucleotides outside the gene matches: 8. Per the germline V gene, CDR1 is SGHRS and CDR2 is YFSETQ. The CDR3 is made up of 15 amino acids. The CDR3 DNA reads as TGCGCCAGCAGCCAGACAGGGTTGAGGCAAGAGACCCAGTACTTC. Its translation: CASSQTGLRQETQYF. The full variable domain, rest sourced from reference TRBV5-1 and TRBJ2-5, is KAGVTQTPRYLIKTRGQQVTLSCSPISGHRSVSWYQQTPGQGLQFLFEYFSETQRNKGNFPGRFSGRQFSNSRSEMNVSTLELGDSALYLCASSQTGLRQETQYFGPGTRLLVL.

Concerning this clonotype itself: Mismatch with germline at one junction end may stem from a read error. This chain links TRBV12-3 or TRBV12-4 with TRBJ2-7; the match to TRBD2 covers 10 bases. The CDR3 runs 15 residues. CDR3 sequence reads: CAGSLHSGGPYEQYF. CDR3 DNA sequence: TGTGCCGGCAGTCTTCATAGCGGGGGGCCCTACGAGCAGTACTTC.

In DNA, the CDR3 is TGTGCCAGCAGTTTGCCAGGGGAGAGTGCTAACTATGGCTACACCTTC. It encodes CASSLPGESANYGYTF. J is TRBJ1-2 and V is TRBV28; possible D gene TRBD1, 6 bases. The V gene lost 3 bases and the J gene lost 0 bases, with 14 bases spanning the gap. The CDR3 contains 16 residues. Germline CDR1 is MDHEN and CDR2 is SYDVKM.

The chain employs TRBV7-2 and TRBJ2-3; 9 bases map to TRBD2. This CDR3 region has 16 residues. CDR1 is SGHTA, CDR2 FQGNSA, per germline. Trimming took 4 bases from V and 0 from J; bases not matched to a gene: 5. As DNA, the CDR3 is TGTGCCAGCAGCTCCGGACTAGCGAGAAGCACAGATACGCAGTATTTT. This translates into CASSSGLARSTDTQYF.

There are a few counts of this clonotype. The J gene is TRBJ1-2, the V gene TRBV6-1; D not resolved. Germline V gives CDR1 MNHNS, CDR2 SASEGT. This CDR3 is 14 amino acids long. V shed 2 bases and J shed 2 bases, with 9 bases lying between them. The CDR3 here is CASSETVRNYGYTF. The CDR3 DNA is TGTGCCAGCAGTGAAACCGTCAGGAACTATGGCTACACCTTC.

There are a few counts of this clonotype. The rearrangement links TRBV12-3 or TRBV12-4 to TRBJ2-1, with 13 positions matching TRBD2. With V trimmed by 5 bases and J by 9 bases, 13 bases remained unmatched. The CDR3 spans 17 residues. The CDR3 sequence: CASSRLAGGSIIGEQFF. In nucleotides, the CDR3 is TGTGCCAGCAGTCGACTAGCGGGAGGTTCAATCATCGGTGAGCAGTTCTTC.

The chain has TRBV27 and TRBJ2-7; TRBD2 aligns across 11 bases. J was trimmed by 6 bases and V by 3 bases; bases with no gene match: 4. Germline CDR1 is MNHEY and CDR2 is SMNVEV (reference sequence). CDR3 size: 14 residues. CDR3 DNA sequence: TGTGCCAGCAGTTTCACTAGCGGGAGATCCGAGCAGTACTTC. This codes for CASSFTSGRSEQYF.

This clonotype has only a few counts. The chain couples TRBV20-1 to TRBJ2-6; no definite D call. V lost 5 bases to trimming and J lost 2 bases, with 7 bases between them. Germline V gene sequence: CDR1 DFQATT, CDR2 SNEGSKA (reference sequence). The CDR3 runs 13 residues. In nucleotides, the CDR3 is TGCAGTGCTCTCTCAGCTGGGGCCAACGTCCTGACTTTC. This gives the protein CSALSAGANVLTF.

The chain links TRBV24-1 to TRBJ2-2; D might be TRBD2 (6 bases). Trimming removed 3 bases at V and 7 bases at J, with 14 bases between. Germline V gives CDR1 KGHDR, CDR2 SFDVKD. The CDR3 consists of 15 residues. CDR3 in amino acids: CATSDKRRGGGELFF. The CDR3 DNA reads as TGTGCCACCAGTGATAAAAGGAGGGGTGGCGGGGAGCTGTTTTTT.

This clonotype has at least ten counts. The V gene is TRBV6-6, the J gene TRBJ2-5, with 9 bases aligning to TRBD1. Germline lookup yields CDR1 MNHNY and CDR2 SVGAGI (reference sequence). This CDR3 is built from 17 residues. Trimming at V came to 5 bases and at J to 0 bases, leaving 10 bases not matched to a gene. CDR3 protein: CASSKTDRGEYQETQYF. The DNA for the CDR3 is TGTGCCAGCAGTAAAACGGACAGGGGCGAGTACCAAGAGACCCAGTACTTC.

The chain uses TRBV5-1 and TRBJ2-1; TRBD2 matches 9 bases. CDR1 and CDR2 from the germline V gene are SGHRS and YFSETQ. V dropped 0 bases and J dropped 3; count of bases not matched to a gene: 13. This CDR3 contains 19 residues. CDR3 region: CASSLGLAGPQGLYNEQFF. The DNA of the CDR3 is TGCGCCAGCAGCTTGGGTCTAGCGGGACCCCAGGGGCTCTACAATGAGCAGTTCTTC.

The V gene is TRBV7-8, the J gene TRBJ1-5, with D unclear. In germline, CDR1 is SGHVS, CDR2 FQNEAQ. The CDR3 loop spans 16 amino acids. The germline V and J ends were trimmed by 4 bases and 0 bases, with 13 bases remaining between them. The CDR3 reads CASSYTGRASNQPQHF. The CDR3 DNA follows: TGTGCCAGCAGCTACACGGGCCGGGCTAGCAATCAGCCCCAGCATTTT.

This chain links TRBV7-9 with TRBJ1-6; D gene unclear. The CDR3 has 15 amino acids. Germline V CDR1 and CDR2: SEHNR, FQNEAQ (reference sequence). The V and J ends lost 1 base and 11 bases respectively, with 15 bases between them. The DNA for the CDR3 is TGTGCCAGCAGCTTAGGAGGACTGCCCCATCCACCCCTCCACTTT. Amino acids: CASSLGGLPHPPLHF. Full variable domain (outside the CDR3, taken from reference TRBV7-9 and TRBJ1-6): DTGVSQNPRHKITKRGQNVTFRCDPISEHNRLYWYRQTLGQGPEFLTYFQNEAQLEKSRLLSDRFSAERPKGSFSTLEIQRTEQGDSAMYLCASSLGGLPHPPLHFGNGTRLTVT.

This clonotype was counted once. V and J are TRBV20-1 and TRBJ2-3; D might be TRBD2 (6 bases). Germline CDR1 DFQATT, CDR2 SNEGSKA (reference sequence). V was cut by 4 bases and J by 4 bases, with 15 bases left in between. This CDR3 is 14 amino acids long. CDR3 amino acids: CSAKTRRFADTQYF. CDR3 DNA sequence: TGCAGTGCTAAGACTAGAAGGTTCGCAGATACGCAGTATTTT.

CDR3: CASRGTSGQFGEQYF. In nucleotides, the CDR3 is TGTGCCAGCAGAGGGACTAGCGGGCAATTTGGCGAGCAGTACTTC. The chain is built from TRBV12-3 or TRBV12-4 and TRBJ2-7; 12 positions match TRBD2. Germline trimming cut 6 bases from V and 6 bases from J; bases unmatched to any gene: 9. This CDR3 spans 15 amino acids.

The chain carries TRBV20-1 and TRBJ1-5; D not certain. The CDR3 consists of 16 residues. Trimming shortened V by 0 bases and J by 4 bases, and 16 bases separated the two germline ends. Germline-derived CDR1 and CDR2 are DFQATT and SNEGSKA (reference sequence). CDR3 loop: CSARDPGPAGNQPQHF. The CDR3 DNA reads TGCAGTGCTAGAGATCCAGGTCCGGCGGGAAATCAGCCCCAGCATTTT.

The chain uses TRBV20-1 and TRBJ2-1; weak D call: TRBD1 (5 bases). The CDR3 is made up of 12 amino acids. Germline CDR1 and CDR2: DFQATT and SNEGSKA (reference sequence). V gave up 5 bases and J gave up 10 bases, with 15 bases separating them. This CDR3 reads CSAWPFPGEQFF. In DNA, the CDR3 is TGCAGTGCTTGGCCTTTTCCAGGGGAGCAGTTCTTC.

The chain recombines TRBV29-1 with TRBJ2-2; D is ambiguous. The CDR3 runs to 16 residues. CDR1 and CDR2 from the germline V gene are SQVTM and ANQGSEA. V was cut by 0 bases and J by 4 bases, with 15 bases left in between. The CDR3: CSVEDRSRFGTGELFF. CDR3 bases: TGCAGCGTTGAAGATCGTAGCAGGTTTGGCACCGGGGAGCTGTTTTTT.

The chain employs TRBV6-2 or TRBV6-3 and TRBJ2-5, with TRBD2 matching over 7 bases. Germline assignment: CDR1 MNHEY and CDR2 SVGEGT. The CDR3 has 17 amino acids. Germline trimming cut 2 bases from V and 1 base from J; bases unmatched to any gene: 10. The CDR3, as DNA: TGTGCCAGCAGTTACCGATTACCGACTAGCAGCCAAGAGACCCAGTACTTC. This gives the protein CASSYRLPTSSQETQYF.

The chain uses TRBV20-1 and TRBJ2-5; 7 bases line up with TRBD2. V shed 5 bases, J shed 1 base, and the junction held 10 bases outside the gene matches. Germline values: CDR1 DFQATT, CDR2 SNEGSKA (reference sequence). The CDR3 covers 15 residues. The DNA of the CDR3 is TGCAGTGCTCCCTCGGGGGGAGTCGGCCAAGAGACCCAGTACTTC. Amino acids: CSAPSGGVGQETQYF.

This clonotype was recorded a few times. V usage is TRBV27 and J usage is TRBJ2-5; the D gene could be TRBD1 or TRBD2 (6 bases each). V lost 3 bases, J lost 5 bases, and 10 bases lay in between. CDR1 and CDR2 (germline): MNHEY, SMNVEV (reference sequence). This CDR3 spans 13 amino acids. The CDR3 loop is CASSFRGRETQYF. The CDR3 nucleotides are TGTGCCAGCAGTTTTAGGGGGAGGGAGACCCAGTACTTC.

The chain carries TRBV20-1 and TRBJ1-4, with 7 bases aligning to TRBD1. The V segment lost 6 bases and the J segment 8 bases; nucleotides outside the gene matches: 12. The CDR3 is made up of 14 amino acids. Germline CDR1 reads DFQATT; CDR2 reads SNEGSKA (reference sequence). DNA of the CDR3: TGCAGTGCCACCTCCGGGACAGTCTTAGAAAAACTGTTTTTT. Protein: CSATSGTVLEKLFF.

The sample holds one count of this clonotype. The rearrangement joins TRBV5-8 to TRBJ2-1; 8 positions match TRBD2. This CDR3 is 15 amino acids long. Germline lookup yields CDR1 SGHTS and CDR2 YDEGEE. The V gene end was trimmed by 4 bases and the J gene end by 7 bases; junction bases not matched to a gene: 10. This CDR3 is CASSPGLGVGNEQFF. The CDR3 bases are TGTGCCAGCAGCCCGGGACTAGGGGTAGGGAATGAGCAGTTCTTC.

In this sample, this clonotype turned up many times. J is TRBJ2-7 and V is TRBV6-5, with 8 bases identical to TRBD2. The V gene's germline CDR1 is MNHEY and CDR2 SVGAGI. The CDR3 loop spans 15 amino acids. With 7 bases clipped from V and 0 bases from J, the junction kept 8 bases outside the gene matches. In DNA form, the CDR3 reads TGTGCCAGCATGGGAGCGGGAGACCTCTCCTACGAGCAGTACTTC. Its translation is CASMGAGDLSYEQYF.

The sample holds one count of this clonotype. The chain carries TRBV20-1 and TRBJ2-3; D gene uncertain. Germline V CDR1 and CDR2: DFQATT, SNEGSKA (reference sequence). Trimming took off 5 bases at V and 6 bases at J, with 12 bases between the two ends. The CDR3 runs to 12 residues. The CDR3 nucleotides read TGCAGTGCTCATCTAGATATGGATACGCAGTATTTT. This sequence encodes CSAHLDMDTQYF.

This clonotype was counted only a few times. This chain connects TRBV5-1 to TRBJ2-1; TRBD2 matches at 7 bases. J lost 3 bases, V lost 0 bases, and 6 bases had no gene match. CDR1 and CDR2 from the germline V gene are SGHRS and YFSETQ. CDR3 length equals 16 residues. The DNA of the CDR3 is TGCGCCAGCAGCTTGGACAGACTAGCAGGCTACAATGAGCAGTTCTTC. This encodes CASSLDRLAGYNEQFF.

This clonotype was seen only a few times. This chain connects TRBV7-2 to TRBJ2-7, with 7 bases fitting TRBD2. Germline assignment: CDR1 SGHTA and CDR2 FQGNSA. The V gene end was trimmed by 2 bases and the J gene end by 6 bases; junction bases not matched to a gene: 13. The CDR3 has 16 amino acids. This CDR3 reads CASSLLRGSGKGEQYF. The CDR3 nucleotides read TGTGCCAGCAGCTTACTCCGCGGGAGTGGAAAGGGCGAGCAGTACTTC.

This clonotype was counted between two and nine times. V and J are TRBV29-1 and TRBJ1-5, with a possible D match to TRBD1 (6 bases). Germline-derived CDR1 and CDR2 are SQVTM and ANQGSEA. The CDR3 sequence is 13 residues long. V was pared by 7 bases and J by 3 bases, with 13 bases between. CDR3 protein: CSAQQGDNQPQHF. CDR3 DNA sequence: TGCAGCGCCCAACAGGGAGACAATCAGCCCCAGCATTTT.